The clone carrying this TCR beta chain has only a few counts. V lost 4 bases and J lost 8; bases outside the gene matches: 7. In germline, CDR1 is KGHDR, CDR2 SFDVKD. This CDR3 region has 14 residues. This sample is drawn from a study of blood T cell repertoires in COVID-19. Libraries were prepared by immunoSEQ multiplex PCR; TCRdb keeps only in-frame clonotypes and omits some of them. The sample consists of about 220,000 clones, 82% of them appearing once. This chain links TRBV24-1 with TRBJ1-2, with 9 bases aligning to TRBD1. The material sequenced was peripheral blood. The sequence was collected from a woman aged 70-85 years with COVID-19, enrolled during active disease. CDR3 sequence (DNA): TGTGCCACCAGTGACCAGGACAGGGGATGGGGCTACACCTTC. As protein: CATSDQDRGWGYTF.